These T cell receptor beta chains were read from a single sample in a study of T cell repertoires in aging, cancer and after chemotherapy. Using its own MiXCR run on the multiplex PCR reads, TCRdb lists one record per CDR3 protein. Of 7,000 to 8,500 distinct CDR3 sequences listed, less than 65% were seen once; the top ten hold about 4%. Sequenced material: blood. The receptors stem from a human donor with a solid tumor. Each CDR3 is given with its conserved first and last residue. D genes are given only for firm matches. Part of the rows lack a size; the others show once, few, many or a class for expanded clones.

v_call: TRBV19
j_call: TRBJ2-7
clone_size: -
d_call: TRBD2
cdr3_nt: TGTGCCAGCGCCGGGACTAGCGGGAGTGGTCGCTACGAGCAGTACTTC
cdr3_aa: CASAGTSGSGRYEQYF

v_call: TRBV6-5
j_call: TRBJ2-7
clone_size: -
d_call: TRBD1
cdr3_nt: TGTGCCAGCAGTGGGGGACAGGGGCTGTTTGGGCAGTACTTC
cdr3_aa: CASSGGQGLFGQYF

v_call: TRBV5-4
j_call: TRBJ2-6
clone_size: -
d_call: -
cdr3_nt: TGTGCCAGCAGCTTGAGCTCTGGGGCCAACGTCCTGACTTTC
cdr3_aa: CASSLSSGANVLTF

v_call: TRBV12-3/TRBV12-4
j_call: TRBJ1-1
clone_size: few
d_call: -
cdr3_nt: TGTGCCAGCAGTTTAGCGGAACTGAACACTGAAGCTTTCTTT
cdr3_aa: CASSLAELNTEAFF

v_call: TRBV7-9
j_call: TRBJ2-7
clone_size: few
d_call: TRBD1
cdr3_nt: TGTGCCAGCAGCTTAGTAGGGACAGGGAGCGAGCAGTACTTC
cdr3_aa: CASSLVGTGSEQYF

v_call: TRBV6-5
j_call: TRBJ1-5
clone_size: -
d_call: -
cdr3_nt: TGTGCCAGCACCCAGGGCAGTCAGCCCCAGCATTTT
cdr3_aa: CASTQGSQPQHF

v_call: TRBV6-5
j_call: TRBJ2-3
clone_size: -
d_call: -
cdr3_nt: TGTGCCAGCAGTGATCAAAGAGGGGATACGCAGTATTTT
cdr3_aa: CASSDQRGDTQYF

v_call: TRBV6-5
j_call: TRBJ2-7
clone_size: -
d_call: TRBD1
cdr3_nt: TGTGCCAGCAGTTACTCGGGACAGGGGATCTACGAGCAGTACTTC
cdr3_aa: CASSYSGQGIYEQYF

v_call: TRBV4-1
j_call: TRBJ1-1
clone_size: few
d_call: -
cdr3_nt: TGCGCCAGCAGCCAAGAAAGGGGGGGAGGCGCTTTCTTT
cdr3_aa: CASSQERGGGAFF

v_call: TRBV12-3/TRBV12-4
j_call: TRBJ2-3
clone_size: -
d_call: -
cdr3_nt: TGTGCCAGCATAACCAGCGGAGATACGCAGTATTTT
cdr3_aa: CASITSGDTQYF

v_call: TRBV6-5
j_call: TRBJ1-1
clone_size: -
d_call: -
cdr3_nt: TGTGCCAGCAGTAAAAATTGGGGGGGGGGCGCGGGGACTGAAGCTTTCTTT
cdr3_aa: CASSKNWGGGAGTEAFF

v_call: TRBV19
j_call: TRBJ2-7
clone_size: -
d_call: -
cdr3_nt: TGTGCCAGTAGCCCTCAGACAAATACCCAGCAGTACTTC
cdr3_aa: CASSPQTNTQQYF

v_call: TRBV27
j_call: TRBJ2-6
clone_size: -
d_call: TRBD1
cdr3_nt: TGTGCCAGCAGAGACAGGGCCTCTGGGGCCAACGTCCTGACTTTC
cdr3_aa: CASRDRASGANVLTF

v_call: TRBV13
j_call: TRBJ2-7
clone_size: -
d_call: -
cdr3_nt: TGTGCCAGCAGCTCTCATAGGACCGCCGACTACGAGCAGTACTTC
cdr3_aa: CASSSHRTADYEQYF

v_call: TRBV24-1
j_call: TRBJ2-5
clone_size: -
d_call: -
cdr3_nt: TGTGCCACCAGTGATTTGACAGGTCAAGAGACCCAGTACTTC
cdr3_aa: CATSDLTGQETQYF

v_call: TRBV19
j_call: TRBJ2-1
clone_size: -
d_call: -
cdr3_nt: TGTGCCAGTAGTAAGGTAGCGGACCCCAGCTCCTACAATGAGCAGTTCTTC
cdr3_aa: CASSKVADPSSYNEQFF

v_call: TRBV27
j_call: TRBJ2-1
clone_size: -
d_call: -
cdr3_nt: TGTGCCAGCAGTTTATGGCCCCCCGGGAATGAGCAGTTCTTC
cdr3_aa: CASSLWPPGNEQFF

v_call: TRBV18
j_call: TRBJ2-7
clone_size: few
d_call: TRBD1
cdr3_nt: TGTGCCAGCTCACCTTCCGGGACAGACTACGAGCAGTACTTC
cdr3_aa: CASSPSGTDYEQYF

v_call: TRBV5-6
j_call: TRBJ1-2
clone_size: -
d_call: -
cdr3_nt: TGTGCCAGCAGCCTGGGGCGAAATTGGACAGTCTATGGCTACACCTTC
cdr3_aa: CASSLGRNWTVYGYTF

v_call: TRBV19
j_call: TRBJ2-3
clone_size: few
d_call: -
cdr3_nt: TGTGCCAGTAGTCCCAGTAGCACAGATACGCAGTATTTT
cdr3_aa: CASSPSSTDTQYF

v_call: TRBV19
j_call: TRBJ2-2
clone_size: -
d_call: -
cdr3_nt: TGTGCCAGTAGTAAGGGGCAAGACACCGGGGAGCTGTTTTTT
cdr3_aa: CASSKGQDTGELFF

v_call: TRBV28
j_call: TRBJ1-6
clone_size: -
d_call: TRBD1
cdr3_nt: TGTGCCAGCATCGAGGGACAGGTTAATTCACCCCTCCACTTT
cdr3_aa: CASIEGQVNSPLHF